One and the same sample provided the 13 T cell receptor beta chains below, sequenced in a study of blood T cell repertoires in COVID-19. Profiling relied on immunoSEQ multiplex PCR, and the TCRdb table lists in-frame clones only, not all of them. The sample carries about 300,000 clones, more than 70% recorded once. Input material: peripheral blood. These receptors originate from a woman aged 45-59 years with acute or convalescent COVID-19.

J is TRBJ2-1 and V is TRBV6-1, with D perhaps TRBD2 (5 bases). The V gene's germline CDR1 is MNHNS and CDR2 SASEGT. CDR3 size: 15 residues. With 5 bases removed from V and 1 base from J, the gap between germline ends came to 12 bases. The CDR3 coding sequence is TGTGCCAGCAGTTCCCCCGGGATTTCCTACAATGAGCAGTTCTTC. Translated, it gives CASSSPGISYNEQFF.

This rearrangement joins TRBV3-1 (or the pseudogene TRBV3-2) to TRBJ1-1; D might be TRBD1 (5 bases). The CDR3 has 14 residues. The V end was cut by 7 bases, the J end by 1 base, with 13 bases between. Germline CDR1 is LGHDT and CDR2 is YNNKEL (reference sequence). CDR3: CASTTTGSNTEAFF. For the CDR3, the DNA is TGTGCCAGCACCACTACAGGATCGAACACTGAAGCTTTCTTT.

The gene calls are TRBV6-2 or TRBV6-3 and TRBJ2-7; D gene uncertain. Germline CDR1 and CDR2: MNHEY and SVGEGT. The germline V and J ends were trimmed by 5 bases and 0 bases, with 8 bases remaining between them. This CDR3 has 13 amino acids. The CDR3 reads CASSDNDSYEQYV. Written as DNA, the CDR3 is TGTGCCAGCAGTGACAACGACTCCTACGAGCAGTACGTC.

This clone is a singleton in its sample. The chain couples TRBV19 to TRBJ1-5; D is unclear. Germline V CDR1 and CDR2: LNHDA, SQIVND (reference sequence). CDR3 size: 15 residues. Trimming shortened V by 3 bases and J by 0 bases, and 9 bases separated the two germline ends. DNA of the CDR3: TGTGCCAGTAGTATCTCCCAGAATAGCAATCAGCCCCAGCATTTT. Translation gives CASSISQNSNQPQHF.

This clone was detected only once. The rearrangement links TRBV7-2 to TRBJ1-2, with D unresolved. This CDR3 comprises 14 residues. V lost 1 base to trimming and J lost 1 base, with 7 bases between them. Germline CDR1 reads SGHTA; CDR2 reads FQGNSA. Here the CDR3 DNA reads TGTGCCAGCAGCTTAGGGCCGATTAACTATGGCTACACCTTC. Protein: CASSLGPINYGYTF.

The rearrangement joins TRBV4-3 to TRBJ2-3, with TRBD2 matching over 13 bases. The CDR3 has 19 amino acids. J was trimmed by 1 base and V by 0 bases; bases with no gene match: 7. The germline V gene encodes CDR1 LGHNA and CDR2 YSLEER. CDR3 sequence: CASSQERTSGSAGTDTQYF. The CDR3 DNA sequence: TGCGCCAGCAGCCAAGAACGGACTAGCGGGAGTGCGGGCACAGATACGCAGTATTTT.

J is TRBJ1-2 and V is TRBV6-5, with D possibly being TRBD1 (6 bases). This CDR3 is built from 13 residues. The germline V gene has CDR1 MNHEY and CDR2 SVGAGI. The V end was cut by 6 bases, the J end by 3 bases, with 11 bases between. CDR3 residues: CASSKDSYYGYTF. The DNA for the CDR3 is TGTGCCAGCAGCAAGGACAGCTACTATGGCTACACCTTC.

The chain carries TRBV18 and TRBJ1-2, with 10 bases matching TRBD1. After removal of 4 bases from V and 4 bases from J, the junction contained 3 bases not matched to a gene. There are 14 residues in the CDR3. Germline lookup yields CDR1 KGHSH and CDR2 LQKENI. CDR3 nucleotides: TGTGCCAGCTCACGGGACAGGGGCGCCTATGGCTACACCTTC. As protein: CASSRDRGAYGYTF.

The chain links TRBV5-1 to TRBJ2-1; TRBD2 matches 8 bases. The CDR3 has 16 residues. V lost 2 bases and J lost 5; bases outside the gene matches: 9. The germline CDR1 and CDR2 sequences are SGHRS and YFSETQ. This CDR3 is CASSFQRGHSDNEQFF. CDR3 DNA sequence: TGCGCCAGCAGCTTCCAGCGGGGGCATTCGGACAATGAGCAGTTCTTC.

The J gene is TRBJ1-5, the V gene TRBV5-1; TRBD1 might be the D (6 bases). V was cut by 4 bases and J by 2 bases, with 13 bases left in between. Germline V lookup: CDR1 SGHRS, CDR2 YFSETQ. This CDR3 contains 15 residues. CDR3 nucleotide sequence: TGCGCCAGCAGCCCGGGGGGCGTCGGCAATCAGCCCCAGCATTTT. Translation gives CASSPGGVGNQPQHF.

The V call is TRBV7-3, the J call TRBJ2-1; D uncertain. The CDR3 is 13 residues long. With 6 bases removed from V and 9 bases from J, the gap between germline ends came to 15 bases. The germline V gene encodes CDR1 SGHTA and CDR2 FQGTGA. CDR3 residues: CASSTSEAGEQFF. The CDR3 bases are TGTGCCAGCAGTACCTCGGAAGCAGGTGAGCAGTTCTTC.

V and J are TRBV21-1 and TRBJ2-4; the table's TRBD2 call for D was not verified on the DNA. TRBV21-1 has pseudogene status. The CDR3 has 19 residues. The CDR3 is CASSKLGRYADLAKNIQYF. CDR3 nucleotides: TGTGCCAGCAGCAAGTTAGGTAGATATGCGGATTTAGCCAAAAACATTCAGTACTTC.

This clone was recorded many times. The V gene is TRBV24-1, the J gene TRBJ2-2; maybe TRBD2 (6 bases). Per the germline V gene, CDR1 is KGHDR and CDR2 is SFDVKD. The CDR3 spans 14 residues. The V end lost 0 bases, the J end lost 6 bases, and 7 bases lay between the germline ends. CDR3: CATSDLWGAGELFF. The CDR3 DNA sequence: TGTGCCACCAGTGATTTGTGGGGGGCCGGGGAGCTGTTTTTT.